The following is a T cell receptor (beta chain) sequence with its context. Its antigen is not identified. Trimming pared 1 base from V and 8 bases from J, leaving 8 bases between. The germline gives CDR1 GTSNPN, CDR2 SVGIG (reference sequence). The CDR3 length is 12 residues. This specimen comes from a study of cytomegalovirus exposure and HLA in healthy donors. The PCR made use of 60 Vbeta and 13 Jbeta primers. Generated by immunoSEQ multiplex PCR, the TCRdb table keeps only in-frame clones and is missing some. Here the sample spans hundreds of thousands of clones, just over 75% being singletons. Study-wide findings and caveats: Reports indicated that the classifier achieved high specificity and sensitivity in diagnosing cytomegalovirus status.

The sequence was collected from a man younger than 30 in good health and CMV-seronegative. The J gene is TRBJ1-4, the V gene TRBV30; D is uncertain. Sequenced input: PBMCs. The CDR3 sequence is CAWSGSGEKLFF. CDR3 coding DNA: TGTGCCTGGAGTGGGTCCGGGGAAAAACTGTTTTTT. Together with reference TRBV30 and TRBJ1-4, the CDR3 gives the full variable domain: SQTIHQWPATLVQPVGSPLSLECTVEGTSNPNLYWYRQAAGRGLQLLFYSVGIGQISSEVPQNLSASRPQDRQFILSSKKLLLSDSGFYLCAWSGSGEKLFFGSGTQLSVL.